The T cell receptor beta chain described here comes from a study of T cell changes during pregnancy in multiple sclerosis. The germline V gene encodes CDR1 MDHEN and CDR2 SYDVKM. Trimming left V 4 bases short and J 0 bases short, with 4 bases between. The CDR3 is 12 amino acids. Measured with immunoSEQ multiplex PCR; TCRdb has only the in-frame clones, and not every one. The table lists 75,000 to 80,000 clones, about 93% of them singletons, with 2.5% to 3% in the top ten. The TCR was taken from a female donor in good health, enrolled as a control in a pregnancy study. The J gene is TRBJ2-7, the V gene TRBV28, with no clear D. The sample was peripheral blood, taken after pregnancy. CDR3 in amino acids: CASSWSSYEQYF. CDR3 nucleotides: TGTGCCAGCAGTTGGAGCTCCTACGAGCAGTACTTC.